This is a list of T cell receptor beta chains from one sample in a study of blood T cell repertoires in COVID-19. The method was immunoSEQ multiplex PCR; TCRdb's version includes in-frame clones alone and lacks a portion of them. The table lists 100,000 to 130,000 clones, around 92% of them singletons. Sample: peripheral blood. These receptors all come from a man in his forties with active or convalescent COVID-19. CDR3s include the opening cysteine and the closing phenylalanine or tryptophan. The D gene is left open where the match is weak. Clone size appears in some rows only: once, few, many, or a class for an expanded clone.

TRBJ1-2	-	TRBV7-2	15	TRBD1	TGTGCCAGCAGCTTAGGGACAGGGAACGTCTATGGCTACACCTTC	CASSLGTGNVYGYTF
TRBJ1-1	-	TRBV6-6	14	-	TGTGCCAGCAGTTTATCCCAGGGCCACACTGAAGCTTTCTTT	CASSLSQGHTEAFF
TRBJ2-2	-	TRBV4-3	16	-	TGCGCCAGCAGCCAAGAATTTAGAAGCAACACCGGGGAGCTGTTTTTT	CASSQEFRSNTGELFF
TRBJ2-5	few	TRBV6-5	15	-	TGTGCCAGCACGATGTGGGCAGGATCCCAAGAGACCCAGTACTTC	CASTMWAGSQETQYF
TRBJ2-7	-	TRBV3-1/TRBV3-2	15	TRBD2	TGTGCCAGCAGCCGACCGACTAGCGGGAGGTACGAGCAGTACTTC	CASSRPTSGRYEQYF
TRBJ1-1	-	TRBV5-4	15	-	TGTGTGGCCAGGAAAGGTCTCGATTGGCGCACTGAAGCTTTCTTT	CVARKGLDWRTEAFF
TRBJ1-2	-	TRBV18	14	-	TGTGCCAGCTCCGGCAGTGGGGGAGGAAGCGGCTACACCTTC	CASSGSGGGSGYTF
TRBJ2-1	-	TRBV6-4	14	TRBD2	TGTGCCAGCAGTCGAGCGGGAGGTTACAATGAGCAGTTCTTC	CASSRAGGYNEQFF
TRBJ2-7	-	TRBV5-6	14	-	TGTGCCAGCAGCTTGGGTCAGGGTTCCTACGAGCAGTACTTC	CASSLGQGSYEQYF
TRBJ1-2	-	TRBV19	14	TRBD1	TGTGCCAGTAGTACCGGGACAGTAAACTATGGCTACACCTTC	CASSTGTVNYGYTF
TRBJ2-5	once	TRBV11-2	15	-	TGTGCCAGCTCGGGGAGCCCAACCTACCGAGAGACCCAGTACTTC	CASSGSPTYRETQYF
TRBJ1-6	once	TRBV3-1/TRBV3-2	15	-	TGTGCCAGCAGCCAAACCGGGAGGGAACAATCACCCCTCCACTTT	CASSQTGREQSPLHF
TRBJ2-1	-	TRBV6-5	13	-	TGTGCCAGCACCCGGCGGGCGTACAATGAGCAGTTCTTC	CASTRRAYNEQFF
TRBJ1-6	-	TRBV5-6	15	-	TGTGCCAGCAGTTTAGGACAGACCTATAATTCACCCCTCCACTTT	CASSLGQTYNSPLHF
TRBJ2-5	-	TRBV27	15	TRBD2	TGTGCCAGCAGTTCGTGGGGAGTAGCGGGAGAGACCCAGTACTTC	CASSSWGVAGETQYF
TRBJ2-3	-	TRBV10-1	14	-	TGCGCCAGCAGTGAGTCGACTCGCACAGATACGCAGTATTTT	CASSESTRTDTQYF
TRBJ1-2	-	TRBV2	13	-	TGTGCCAGCAGTCATAGACAGGACTATGGCTACACCTTC	CASSHRQDYGYTF
TRBJ1-2	-	TRBV19	15	TRBD1	TGTGCCAGTAGTATAGATCCTCGACAGGGCTGGGGCTACACCTTC	CASSIDPRQGWGYTF
TRBJ2-1	-	TRBV5-4	12	-	TGTGCCAGCAGCGAGACTGGAAATGAGCAGTTCTTC	CASSETGNEQFF
TRBJ1-5	-	TRBV6-2/TRBV6-3	15	-	TGTGCCAGCAGTTACTCGCCTATGGGCAATCAGCCCCAGCATTTT	CASSYSPMGNQPQHF
TRBJ2-7	-	TRBV11-2	12	TRBD1	TGTGCCAGCAGCCAACAGGGGTACGAGCAGTACTTC	CASSQQGYEQYF
TRBJ1-2	-	TRBV4-1	15	TRBD1	TGCGCCAGCAGCCAAGAGGACAGGGGACTGTATGGCTACACCTTC	CASSQEDRGLYGYTF